Reported below is one T cell receptor (beta chain). What it binds is not known. A single record per CDR3 protein comes from TCRdb applying MiXCR to the RACE reads. The table records a few hundred thousand distinct CDR3 sequences, just under 6.5% of them present only once. This record comes from a study of human T cells and chemical hapten exposure. Study-level information: Small pooled library volume differences mainly caused per-sample TCR yield variation.

General study findings and limits: High-frequency TCRs, those above 1 in 1000, stayed the same after DPC sensitization. Positively correlated with patch test score were the counts of PT1 expanded TCRs.

The time point was: patch test 2, 6 weeks after DPC sensitization. Sample treatment: therapeutic diphenylcyclopropenone sensitization with weekly scalp DPC. Unfractionated whole blood was the source of the extracted total RNA. The source is a woman aged 18-29 years with alopecia areata. Some clones in this sample may be carry-over from other donors' samples. Source: whole blood, taken in connection with sensitization to the hapten diphenylcyclopropenone (DPC).

The CDR3 loop reads CAISEGVAGTSTDTQYF. DNA of the CDR3: TGTGCCATCAGTGAAGGGGTGGCGGGGACTAGCACAGATACGCAGTATTTT. J is TRBJ2-3 and V is TRBV10-3, with D perhaps TRBD2 (6 bases). V shed 3 bases and J shed 0 bases, with 16 bases lying between them. CDR3 length: 17 amino acids. Per germline, CDR1 ENHRY and CDR2 SYGVKD.